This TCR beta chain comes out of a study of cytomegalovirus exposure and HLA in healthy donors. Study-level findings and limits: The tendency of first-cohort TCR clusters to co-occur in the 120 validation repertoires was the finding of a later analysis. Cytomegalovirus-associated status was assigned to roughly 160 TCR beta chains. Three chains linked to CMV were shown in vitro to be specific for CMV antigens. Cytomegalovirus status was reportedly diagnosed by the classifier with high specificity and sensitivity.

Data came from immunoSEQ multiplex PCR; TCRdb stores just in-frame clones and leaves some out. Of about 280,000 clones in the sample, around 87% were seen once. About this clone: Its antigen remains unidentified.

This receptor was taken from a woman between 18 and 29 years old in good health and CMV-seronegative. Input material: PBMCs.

CDR3 residues: CASRKAPGVETQYF. In DNA form, the CDR3 reads TGCGCCAGCAGGAAGGCTCCCGGGGTAGAGACCCAGTACTTC. The chain recombines TRBV5-1 with TRBJ2-5, with D possibly matching TRBD2 (5 bases). From germline, CDR1 is SGHRS and CDR2 YFSETQ. V lost 5 bases, J lost 4 bases, and 15 bases lay in between. This CDR3 is 14 amino acids long. The full variable domain, in which reference TRBV5-1 and TRBJ2-5 provide the parts outside the CDR3, is KAGVTQTPRYLIKTRGQQVTLSCSPISGHRSVSWYQQTPGQGLQFLFEYFSETQRNKGNFPGRFSGRQFSNSRSEMNVSTLELGDSALYLCASRKAPGVETQYFGPGTRLLVL.